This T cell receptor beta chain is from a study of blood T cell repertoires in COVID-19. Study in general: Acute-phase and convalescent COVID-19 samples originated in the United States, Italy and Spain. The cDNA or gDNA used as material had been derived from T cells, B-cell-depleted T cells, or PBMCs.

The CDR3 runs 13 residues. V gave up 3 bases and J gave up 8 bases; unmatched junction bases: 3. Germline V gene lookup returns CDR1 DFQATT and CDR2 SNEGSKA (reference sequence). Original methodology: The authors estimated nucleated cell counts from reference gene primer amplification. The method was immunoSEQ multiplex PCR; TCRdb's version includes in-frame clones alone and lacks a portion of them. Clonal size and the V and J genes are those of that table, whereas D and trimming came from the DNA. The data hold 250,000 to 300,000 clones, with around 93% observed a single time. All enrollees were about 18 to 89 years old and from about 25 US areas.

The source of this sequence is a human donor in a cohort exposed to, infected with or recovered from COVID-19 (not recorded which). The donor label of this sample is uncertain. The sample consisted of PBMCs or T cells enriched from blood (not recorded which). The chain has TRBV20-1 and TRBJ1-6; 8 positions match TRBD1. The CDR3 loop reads CSASPQGDSPLHF. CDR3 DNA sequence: TGCAGTGCTAGTCCACAGGGGGATTCACCCCTCCACTTT.